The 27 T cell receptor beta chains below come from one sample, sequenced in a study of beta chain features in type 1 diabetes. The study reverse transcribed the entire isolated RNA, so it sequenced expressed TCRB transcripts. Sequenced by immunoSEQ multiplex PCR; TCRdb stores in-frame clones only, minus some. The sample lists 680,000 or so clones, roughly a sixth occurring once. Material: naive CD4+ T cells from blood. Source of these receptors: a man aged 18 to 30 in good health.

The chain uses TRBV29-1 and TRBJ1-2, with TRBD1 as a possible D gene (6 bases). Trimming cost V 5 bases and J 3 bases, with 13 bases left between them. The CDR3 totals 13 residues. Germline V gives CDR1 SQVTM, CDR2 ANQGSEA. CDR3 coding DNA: TGCAGCGTTCCACAGGGACGCGACTATGGCTACACCTTC. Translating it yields CSVPQGRDYGYTF.

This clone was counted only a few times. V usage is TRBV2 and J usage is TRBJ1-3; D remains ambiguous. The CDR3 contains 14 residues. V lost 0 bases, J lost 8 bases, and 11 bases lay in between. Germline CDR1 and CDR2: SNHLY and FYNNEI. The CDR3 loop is CASSEADRPDTIYF. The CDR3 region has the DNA TGTGCCAGCAGTGAAGCTGACCGACCGGACACCATATATTTT.

The CDR3 is CASSQVRTGGRRYF. CDR3 nucleotide sequence: TGCGCCAGCAGCCAAGTCCGGACAGGGGGTAGGAGGTACTTC. This rearrangement joins TRBV4-3 to TRBJ2-4; 10 nucleotides match TRBD1. The trim removed 1 base at V and 15 bases at J, leaving 9 bases unmatched. The CDR3 runs 14 residues. Germline V gene data show CDR1 as LGHNA and CDR2 as YSLEER.

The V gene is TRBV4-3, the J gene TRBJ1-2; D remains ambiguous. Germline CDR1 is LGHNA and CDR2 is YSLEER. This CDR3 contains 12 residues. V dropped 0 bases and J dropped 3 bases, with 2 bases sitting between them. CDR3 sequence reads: CASSQDYYGYTF. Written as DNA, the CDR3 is TGCGCCAGCAGCCAAGATTACTATGGCTACACCTTC.

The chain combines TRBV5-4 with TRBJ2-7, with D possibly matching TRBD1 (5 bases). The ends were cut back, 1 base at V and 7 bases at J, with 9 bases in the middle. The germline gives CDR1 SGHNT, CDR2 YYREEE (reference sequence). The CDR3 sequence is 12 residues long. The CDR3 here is CASSLKQDEQYF. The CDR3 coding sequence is TGTGCCAGCAGCTTGAAACAGGATGAGCAGTACTTC.

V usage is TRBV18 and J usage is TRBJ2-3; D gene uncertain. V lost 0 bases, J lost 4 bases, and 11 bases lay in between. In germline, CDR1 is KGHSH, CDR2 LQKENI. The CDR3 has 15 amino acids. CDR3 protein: CASSPPRAFADTQYF. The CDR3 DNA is TGTGCCAGCTCACCACCACGAGCGTTCGCAGATACGCAGTATTTT.

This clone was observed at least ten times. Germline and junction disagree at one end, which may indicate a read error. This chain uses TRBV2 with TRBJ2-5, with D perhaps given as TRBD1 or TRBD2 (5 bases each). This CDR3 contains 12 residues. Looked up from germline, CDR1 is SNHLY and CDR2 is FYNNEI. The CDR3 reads CASSELSGDRHF. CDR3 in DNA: TGTGCCAGCAGTGAATTGTCCGGGGACCGGCACTTC.

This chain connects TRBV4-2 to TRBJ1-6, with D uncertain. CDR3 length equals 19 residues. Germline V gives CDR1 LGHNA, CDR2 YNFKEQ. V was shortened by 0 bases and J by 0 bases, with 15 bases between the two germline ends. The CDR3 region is CASSQDGEPRSSYNSPLHF. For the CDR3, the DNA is TGTGCCAGCAGCCAAGACGGGGAACCGAGATCCTCCTATAATTCACCCCTCCACTTT.

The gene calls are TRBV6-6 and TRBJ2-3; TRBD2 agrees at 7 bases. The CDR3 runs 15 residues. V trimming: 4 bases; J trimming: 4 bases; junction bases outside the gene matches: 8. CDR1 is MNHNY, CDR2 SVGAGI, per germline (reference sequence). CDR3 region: CASSSLADGPDTQYF. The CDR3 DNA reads TGTGCCAGCAGTTCCCTAGCGGACGGTCCAGATACGCAGTATTTT.

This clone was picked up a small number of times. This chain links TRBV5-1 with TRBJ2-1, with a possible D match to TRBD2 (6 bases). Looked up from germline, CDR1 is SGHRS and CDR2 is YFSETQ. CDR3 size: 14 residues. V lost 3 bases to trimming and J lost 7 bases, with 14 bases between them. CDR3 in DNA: TGCGCCAGCAGCTCAGACCCCGGAGGGAATGAGCAGTTCTTC. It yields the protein CASSSDPGGNEQFF.

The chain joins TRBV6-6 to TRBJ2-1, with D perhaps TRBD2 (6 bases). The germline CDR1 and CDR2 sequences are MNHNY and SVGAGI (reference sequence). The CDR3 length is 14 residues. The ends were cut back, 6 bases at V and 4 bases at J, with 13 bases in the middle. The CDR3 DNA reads TGTGCCAGCAGATTCCAGGAGGGTTACAATGAGCAGTTCTTC. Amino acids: CASRFQEGYNEQFF.

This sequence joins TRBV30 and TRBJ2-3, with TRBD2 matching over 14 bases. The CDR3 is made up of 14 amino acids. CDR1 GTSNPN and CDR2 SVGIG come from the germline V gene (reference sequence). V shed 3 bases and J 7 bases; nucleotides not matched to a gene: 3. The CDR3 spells CAWRGLAGEYTQYF. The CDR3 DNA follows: TGTGCCTGGAGGGGACTAGCGGGAGAGTATACGCAGTATTTT.

The chain's CDR3 is CRAGARYEQYF. CDR3 DNA: TGCAGAGCGGGGGCACGCTACGAGCAGTACTTC. The J gene is TRBJ2-7, the V gene TRBV20-1; 8 nucleotides agree with TRBD2. From germline, CDR1 is DFQATT and CDR2 SNEGSKA (reference sequence). CDR3 size: 11 residues.

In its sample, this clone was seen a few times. This CDR3 reads CASSLTSGGIADTQYF. The CDR3 DNA follows: TGTGCCAGTAGCCTCACCAGCGGGGGGATCGCAGATACGCAGTATTTT. The V and J genes are TRBV19 and TRBJ2-3; 9 bases are shared with TRBD2. The trim removed 6 bases at V and 4 bases at J, leaving 11 bases unmatched. The CDR3 has 16 amino acids. CDR1 and CDR2 (germline): LNHDA, SQIVND (reference sequence). The variable domain in full, with the rest retrieved from reference TRBV19 and TRBJ2-3, is DGGITQSPKYLFRKEGQNVTLSCEQNLNHDAMYWYRQDPGQGLRLIYYSQIVNDFQKGDIAEGYSVSREKKESFPLTVTSAQKNPTAFYLCASSLTSGGIADTQYFGPGTRLTVL.

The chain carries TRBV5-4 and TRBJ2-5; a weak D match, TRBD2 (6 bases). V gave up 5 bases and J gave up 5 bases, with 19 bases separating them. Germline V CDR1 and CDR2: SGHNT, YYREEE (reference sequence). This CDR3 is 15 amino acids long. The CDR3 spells CASRRDFLGLETQYF. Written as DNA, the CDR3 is TGTGCCAGCAGAAGGGACTTCCTTGGATTGGAGACCCAGTACTTC.

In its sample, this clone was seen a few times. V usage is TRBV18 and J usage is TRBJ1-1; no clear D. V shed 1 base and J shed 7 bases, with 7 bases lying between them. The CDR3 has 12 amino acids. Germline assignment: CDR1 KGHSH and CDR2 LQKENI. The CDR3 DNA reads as TGTGCCAGCTCACCACTACAGAATGAAGCTTTCTTT. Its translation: CASSPLQNEAFF.

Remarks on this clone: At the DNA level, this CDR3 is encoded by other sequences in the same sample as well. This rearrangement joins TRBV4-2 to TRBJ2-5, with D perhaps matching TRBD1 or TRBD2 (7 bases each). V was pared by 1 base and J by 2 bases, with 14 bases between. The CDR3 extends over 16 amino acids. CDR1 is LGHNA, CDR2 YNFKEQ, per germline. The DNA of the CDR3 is TGTGCCAGCAGCCAAGCGGGGCAGGGGGGGCAAGAGACCCAGTACTTC. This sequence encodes CASSQAGQGGQETQYF.

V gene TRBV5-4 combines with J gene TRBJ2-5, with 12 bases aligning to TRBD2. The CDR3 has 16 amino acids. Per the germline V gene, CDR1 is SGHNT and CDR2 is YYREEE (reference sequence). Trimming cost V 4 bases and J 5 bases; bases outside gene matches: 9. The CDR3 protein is CASSGSSGRVWETQYF. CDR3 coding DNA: TGTGCCAGCAGCGGATCTAGCGGGAGGGTTTGGGAGACCCAGTACTTC. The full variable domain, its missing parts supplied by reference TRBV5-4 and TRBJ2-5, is ETGVTQSPTHLIKTRGQQVTLRCSSQSGHNTVSWYQQALGQGPQFIFQYYREEENGRGNFPPRFSGLQFPNYSSELNVNALELDDSALYLCASSGSSGRVWETQYFGPGTRLLVL.

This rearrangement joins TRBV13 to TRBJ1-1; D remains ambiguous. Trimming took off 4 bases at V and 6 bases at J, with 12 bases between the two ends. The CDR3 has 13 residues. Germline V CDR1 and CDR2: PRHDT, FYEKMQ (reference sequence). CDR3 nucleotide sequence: TGTGCCAGCAGCTCCCGTCTGCGGCCTGAAGCTTTCTTT. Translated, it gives CASSSRLRPEAFF.

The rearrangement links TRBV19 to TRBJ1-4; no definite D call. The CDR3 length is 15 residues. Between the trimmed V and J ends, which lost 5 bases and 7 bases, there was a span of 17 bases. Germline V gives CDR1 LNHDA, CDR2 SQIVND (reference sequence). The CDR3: CASSYPRGEGEKLFF. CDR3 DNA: TGTGCCAGTAGTTATCCTCGGGGAGAAGGTGAAAAACTGTTTTTT.

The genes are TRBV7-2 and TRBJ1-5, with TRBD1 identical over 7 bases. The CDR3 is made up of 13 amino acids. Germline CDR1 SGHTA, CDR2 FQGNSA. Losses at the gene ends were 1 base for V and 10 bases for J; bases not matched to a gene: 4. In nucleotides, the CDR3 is TGTGCCAGCAGCTTAGTGGAGGGGGCTCCCCAGCATTTT. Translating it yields CASSLVEGAPQHF.

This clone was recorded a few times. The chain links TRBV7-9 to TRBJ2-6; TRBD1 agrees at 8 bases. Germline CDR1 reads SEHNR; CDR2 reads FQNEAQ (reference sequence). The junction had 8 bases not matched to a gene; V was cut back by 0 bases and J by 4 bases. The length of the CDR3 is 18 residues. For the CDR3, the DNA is TGTGCCAGCAGCTTAGCGGTCAGACAGGGGCCCGGGGCCAACGTCCTGACTTTC. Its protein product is CASSLAVRQGPGANVLTF.

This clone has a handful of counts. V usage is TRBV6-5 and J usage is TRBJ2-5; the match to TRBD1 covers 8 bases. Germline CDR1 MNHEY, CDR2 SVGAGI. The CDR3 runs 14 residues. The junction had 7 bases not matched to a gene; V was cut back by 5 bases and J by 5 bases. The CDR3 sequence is CASSRRQGRETQYF. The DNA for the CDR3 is TGTGCCAGCAGTAGAAGACAGGGGAGGGAGACCCAGTACTTC.

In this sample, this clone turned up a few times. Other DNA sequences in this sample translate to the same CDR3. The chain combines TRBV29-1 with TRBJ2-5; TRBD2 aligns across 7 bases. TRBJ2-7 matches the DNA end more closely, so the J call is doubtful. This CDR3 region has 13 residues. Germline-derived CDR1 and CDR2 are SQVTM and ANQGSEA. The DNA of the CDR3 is TGCAGCGTTGCCGGGAGGTTATCCTACGAGCAGTACTTC. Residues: CSVAGRLSYEQYF.

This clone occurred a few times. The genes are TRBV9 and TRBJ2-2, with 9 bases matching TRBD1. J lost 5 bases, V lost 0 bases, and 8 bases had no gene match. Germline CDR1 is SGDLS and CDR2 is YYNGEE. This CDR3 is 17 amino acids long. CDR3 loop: CASSVATGTGSTGELFF. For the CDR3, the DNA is TGTGCCAGCAGCGTAGCTACTGGGACAGGGTCAACCGGGGAGCTGTTTTTT.

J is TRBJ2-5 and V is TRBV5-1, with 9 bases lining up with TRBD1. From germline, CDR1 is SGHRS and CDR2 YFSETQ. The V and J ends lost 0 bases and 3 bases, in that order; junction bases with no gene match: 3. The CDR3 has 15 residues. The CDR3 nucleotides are TGCGCCAGCAGCTTGGCCACAGGGGGCGAAGAGACCCAGTACTTC. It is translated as CASSLATGGEETQYF.

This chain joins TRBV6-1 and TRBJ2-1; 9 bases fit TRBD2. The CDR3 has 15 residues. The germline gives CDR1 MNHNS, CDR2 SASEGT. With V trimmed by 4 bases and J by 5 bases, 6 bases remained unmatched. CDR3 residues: CASSARLAANNEQFF. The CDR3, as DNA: TGTGCCAGCAGTGCCCGACTAGCGGCAAACAATGAGCAGTTCTTC.